Each of the 21 T cell receptor beta chains below was sequenced from the same sample in a study of PD-L1 blockade in urothelial cancer. Profiling relied on immunoSEQ multiplex PCR, and the TCRdb table lists in-frame clones only, not all of them. The sample includes under 70,000 clones, about 88% of them seen just once. The sample's time point: peripheral blood 6 weeks after treatment start. The input for sequencing was PBMCs, taken around atezolizumab (anti-PD-L1) treatment. Source of these receptors: a man in his fifties or sixties with urothelial cancer.

This clone occurred a few times. The chain uses TRBV11-2 and TRBJ2-3; possible D gene TRBD1, 5 bases. CDR1 is SGHAT, CDR2 FQNNGV, per germline. This CDR3 has 15 amino acids. The V and J ends lost 4 bases and 4 bases respectively, with 15 bases between them. This chain's CDR3 is CASSSNPDTPDTQYF. The DNA of the CDR3 is TGTGCCAGCAGCTCGAACCCGGACACCCCAGATACGCAGTATTTT. The full variable domain, completed using reference TRBV11-2 and TRBJ2-3, is EAGVAQSPRYKIIEKRQSVAFWCNPISGHATLYWYQQILGQGPKLLIQFQNNGVVDDSQLPKDRFSAERLKGVDSTLKIQPAKLEDSAVYLCASSSNPDTPDTQYFGPGTRLTVL.

The rearrangement links TRBV7-3 to TRBJ2-2; the D gene is possibly TRBD1 (6 bases). Between the trimmed V and J ends, which lost 1 base and 4 bases, there was a span of 13 bases. The CDR3 length is 16 residues. Per germline, CDR1 SGHTA and CDR2 FQGTGA. CDR3 nucleotide sequence: TGTGCCAGCAGCTTAAGGGGGCCCCCCCCCACCGGGGAGCTGTTTTTT. It codes for CASSLRGPPPTGELFF.

The CDR3 DNA follows: TGTGCCAGCGGGGACAGGGGGCGGAACACTGAAGCTTTCTTT. Translating gives CASGDRGRNTEAFF. The chain joins TRBV6-1 to TRBJ1-1; TRBD1 matches at 12 bases. The germline V gene encodes CDR1 MNHNS and CDR2 SASEGT. V lost 8 bases to trimming and J lost 1 base; unmatched junction nucleotides: 2. CDR3 length: 14 amino acids.

This clone was observed once. The J gene is TRBJ2-7, the V gene TRBV7-8, with 7 bases identical to TRBD2. Germline trimming cut 1 base from V and 6 bases from J; bases unmatched to any gene: 6. CDR1 and CDR2 (germline): SGHVS, FQNEAQ. The length of the CDR3 is 14 residues. CDR3 amino acids: CASSLGLTSSEQYF. The CDR3 coding sequence is TGTGCCAGCAGCTTAGGTTTGACTAGCAGCGAGCAGTACTTC.

The J gene is TRBJ1-4, the V gene TRBV29-1; D is possibly TRBD1 (5 bases). Trimming shortened V by 6 bases and J by 8 bases, and 19 bases separated the two germline ends. Germline CDR1 reads SQVTM; CDR2 reads ANQGSEA. This CDR3 comprises 14 residues. Here the CDR3 DNA reads TGCAGCGTGGGCGGGACTGAGAAGGGGGAAAAACTGTTTTTT. It translates to CSVGGTEKGEKLFF. Filled out from reference TRBV29-1 and TRBJ1-4, the complete variable domain reads SAVISQKPSRDICQRGTSLTIQCQVDSQVTMMFWYRQQPGQSLTLIATANQGSEATYESGFVIDKFPISRPNLTFSTLTVSNMSPEDSSIYLCSVGGTEKGEKLFFGSGTQLSVL.

The chain recombines TRBV29-1 with TRBJ2-2, with D tentatively TRBD2 (6 bases). The CDR3 extends over 14 amino acids. The ends were cut back, 3 bases at V and 1 base at J, with 9 bases in the middle. CDR1 and CDR2 from the germline V gene are SQVTM and ANQGSEA. CDR3 region: CSVEEGLNTGELFF. The DNA of the CDR3 is TGCAGCGTTGAGGAGGGATTGAACACCGGGGAGCTGTTTTTT.

This sequence joins TRBV4-3 and TRBJ2-7, with 10 bases fitting TRBD2. Looked up from germline, CDR1 is LGHNA and CDR2 is YSLEER. CDR3 length: 16 amino acids. J lost 1 base, V lost 8 bases, and 11 bases had no gene match. DNA for the CDR3: TGCGCCAGCCGAACCGGACTAGCGGCTGATTCCTACGAGCAGTACTTC. This gives the protein CASRTGLAADSYEQYF.

V usage is TRBV5-4 and J usage is TRBJ2-2; 8 bases are shared with TRBD1. J gave up 4 bases and V 4 bases, and 9 bases lay outside the gene matches. The CDR3 runs 16 residues. Germline-derived CDR1 and CDR2 are SGHNT and YYREEE (reference sequence). The CDR3 DNA sequence: TGTGCCAGCAGCGTCAACAGGGGGGCTGTCACCGGGGAGCTGTTTTTT. Translating gives CASSVNRGAVTGELFF. Variable domain in full (rest from reference TRBV5-4 and TRBJ2-2): ETGVTQSPTHLIKTRGQQVTLRCSSQSGHNTVSWYQQALGQGPQFIFQYYREEENGRGNFPPRFSGLQFPNYSSELNVNALELDDSALYLCASSVNRGAVTGELFFGEGSRLTVL.

The rearrangement uses TRBV7-3 and TRBJ2-2, with a weak D call TRBD2 (6 bases). Trimming shortened V by 6 bases and J by 1 base, and 15 bases separated the two germline ends. Germline V gene lookup returns CDR1 SGHTA and CDR2 FQGTGA. The CDR3 length is 16 residues. The CDR3 DNA reads as TGTGCCAGCAGTCTCCGGAGGGTGAAGAACACCGGGGAGCTGTTTTTT. Its protein product is CASSLRRVKNTGELFF.

V usage is TRBV28 and J usage is TRBJ1-5, with TRBD1 matching 9 bases. The CDR3 length is 16 residues. Germline lookup yields CDR1 MDHEN and CDR2 SYDVKM. The junction had 7 bases not matched to a gene; V was cut back by 3 bases and J by 4 bases. The CDR3 protein is CASSLTTGGINQPQHF. CDR3 sequence (DNA): TGTGCCAGCAGTTTGACGACAGGGGGGATAAATCAGCCCCAGCATTTT.

This clone was picked up a small number of times. V gene TRBV6-5 combines with J gene TRBJ1-4; D not resolved. With 5 bases removed from V and 8 bases from J, the gap between germline ends came to 18 bases. The germline V gene encodes CDR1 MNHEY and CDR2 SVGAGI. The CDR3 sequence is 15 residues long. CDR3 residues: CASSATGIHGEKLFF. Here the CDR3 DNA reads TGTGCCAGCAGTGCGACCGGGATCCACGGGGAAAAACTGTTTTTT.

The V call is TRBV5-1, the J call TRBJ2-2; no clear D. This CDR3 is 15 amino acids long. Germline V gene data show CDR1 as SGHRS and CDR2 as YFSETQ. The germline V and J ends were trimmed by 2 bases and 4 bases, with 12 bases remaining between them. The CDR3 sequence: CASSLAGHGTGELFF. The CDR3 nucleotides read TGCGCCAGCAGCTTAGCAGGTCATGGCACCGGGGAGCTGTTTTTT.

The rearrangement uses TRBV6-5 and TRBJ1-2; TRBD1 is a possible D gene (5 bases). Trimming took 2 bases from V and 2 from J, leaving 12 bases between them. In germline, CDR1 is MNHEY, CDR2 SVGAGI. The CDR3 contains 15 residues. The CDR3 DNA is TGTGCCAGCAGTTACCTTTGGCAGGGAAACTATGGCTACACCTTC. Translated: CASSYLWQGNYGYTF.

The chain uses TRBV6-1 and TRBJ2-2; 7 positions agree with TRBD1. The CDR3 contains 13 residues. J lost 4 bases, V lost 8 bases, and 4 bases had no gene match. Germline V lookup: CDR1 MNHNS, CDR2 SASEGT. This chain's CDR3 is CASATGTTGELFF. Here the CDR3 DNA reads TGTGCCAGCGCGACAGGGACCACCGGGGAGCTGTTTTTT.

The CDR3 DNA sequence: TGTGCCAGCAGCTCGGACAGGGGAGGCTCTGGGGCCAACGTCCTGACTTTC. Protein sequence: CASSSDRGGSGANVLTF. The chain is built from TRBV7-9 and TRBJ2-6, with 9 bases that match TRBD1. J gave up 0 bases and V 4 bases, and 4 bases lay outside the gene matches. The CDR3 covers 17 residues. The germline gives CDR1 SEHNR, CDR2 FQNEAQ (reference sequence).

This clone has only one observation. V and J are TRBV11-2 and TRBJ1-1; 12 positions agree with TRBD1. CDR1 and CDR2 (germline): SGHAT, FQNNGV. This CDR3 spans 15 amino acids. V lost 4 bases to trimming and J lost 5 bases; unmatched junction nucleotides: 5. CDR3 nucleotides: TGTGCCAGCAGCTCGGGGGGACAGGGGGCGACTGAAGCTTTCTTT. Protein sequence: CASSSGGQGATEAFF.

J is TRBJ2-2 and V is TRBV1; the tabulated D call, TRBD2, remains unverified against the DNA. TRBV1 is labeled a pseudogene. The length of the CDR3 is 18 residues. CDR3 residues: CTSSQDFWSFANTGELFF. CDR3 nucleotides: TGCACCAGCAGCCAAGATTTTTGGAGTTTCGCGAACACCGGGGAGCTGTTTTTT.

The rearrangement joins TRBV6-6 to TRBJ2-3, with 10 bases that match TRBD2. Trimming removed 10 bases from V and 5 bases from J; junction bases left unmatched: 6. CDR1 is MNHNY and CDR2 is SVGAGI in the germline V gene (reference sequence). This CDR3 region has 13 residues. CDR3 amino acids: CATGSGGRDTQYF. In DNA form, the CDR3 reads TGTGCCACCGGTAGCGGGGGGCGAGATACGCAGTATTTT.

This chain uses TRBV30 with TRBJ1-6; D uncertain. The V gene's germline CDR1 is GTSNPN and CDR2 SVGIG (reference sequence). Trimming left V 2 bases short and J 0 bases short, with 11 bases between. The CDR3 length is 16 residues. The CDR3 region has the DNA TGTGCCTGGAGTTCACCGGTGAGCTCCTATAATTCACCCCTCCACTTT. Translating gives CAWSSPVSSYNSPLHF.

The chain joins TRBV18 to TRBJ1-4; 8 bases agree with TRBD1. The CDR3 loop spans 20 amino acids. In germline, CDR1 is KGHSH, CDR2 LQKENI. V lost 2 bases and J lost 0; bases outside the gene matches: 14. The DNA of the CDR3 is TGTGCCAGCTCACCAAAGGCTTTCTGGGGACAGGACACAACTAATGAAAAACTGTTTTTT. Translating it yields CASSPKAFWGQDTTNEKLFF.

The rearrangement uses TRBV11-2 and TRBJ2-7; 9 positions agree with TRBD2. CDR1 and CDR2 from the germline V gene are SGHAT and FQNNGV. The CDR3 sequence is 14 residues long. J lost 5 bases, V lost 1 base, and 3 bases had no gene match. The CDR3 DNA is TGTGCCAGCAGCTTAGTGGGACTAGCTGACGAGCAGTACTTC. This gives the protein CASSLVGLADEQYF.